These 14 T cell receptor beta chains came from one sample sequenced in a study of tissue T cells after allogeneic stem cell transplantation. As for time point: mouse harvest day 7 after allogeneic transplant. Mouse grafts combined 10^7 T-cell-depleted bone marrow cells with 10^6 splenic CD5+ T cells. Sequenced by immunoSEQ multiplex PCR; TCRdb stores in-frame clones only, minus some. The sample has thousands of clones; around half are singletons. The sample was lymph node tissue. The source is a female BALB/c mouse given C57BL/6 T cells with graft-versus-host disease after an allogeneic hematopoietic cell transplant.

This clone was seen only a few times. Genes and germline come from the mouse. The CDR3 goes on 1 residue after the read ends, and that part is filled in from the germline J gene. The chain couples TRBV26 to TRBJ2-3; 8 bases are shared with TRBD1. The trim removed 4 bases at V and 3 bases at J, leaving 0 bases unmatched. The germline V gene encodes CDR1 KGHPV and CDR2 FQNQEV (reference sequence). The CDR3 totals 13 residues. Partial CDR3 DNA: TGTGCCAGCAGTCGGGACAGGGCAGAAACGCTGTAT. It is translated as CASSRDRAETLY. The full CDR3 sequence reads CASSRDRAETLYF.

A few counts support this clone. The listed genes are named as in mouse. The read is 1 residue too short to cover the CDR3 end, so that end is filled in from the germline J gene. V is TRBV26 and J is TRBJ1-4, with D maybe TRBD1 (6 bases). CDR3 length: 12 amino acids. Germline assignment: CDR1 KGHPV and CDR2 FQNQEV (reference sequence). The germline V and J ends were trimmed by 8 bases and 4 bases, with 8 bases remaining between them. CDR3 loop: CASGDNNERLFF. The part of the CDR3 DNA that was read is TGTGCCAGCGGGGACAACAACGAAAGATTATTT.

Only one count was recorded for this clone. Gene names refer to mouse genes. The CDR3 reads CASSLGQGHQNTLYF. The sequenced part of the CDR3 DNA is TGTGCCAGCAGTCTGGGGCAGGGGCATCAAAACACCTTGTAC. The chain combines TRBV26 with TRBJ2-4; D possibly corresponds to TRBD1 (6 bases). The CDR3 goes on 1 residue after the read ends, and that part is filled in from the germline J gene. CDR1 KGHPV and CDR2 FQNQEV come from the germline V gene (reference sequence). The CDR3 has 15 residues. Between the trimmed V and J ends, which lost 2 bases and 2 bases, there was a span of 11 bases.

On this clone: The genes and germline here are from mouse. The read terminates 1 residue before the CDR3 end, so the remaining end is supplied by the germline J gene. The rearrangement uses TRBV26 and TRBJ2-5; D not resolved. There are 13 residues in the CDR3. Germline assignment: CDR1 KGHPV and CDR2 FQNQEV (reference sequence). The V and J ends lost 0 bases and 8 bases respectively, with 9 bases between them. The CDR3 loop is CASSLSGSGTQYF. The part of the CDR3 DNA that was read is TGTGCCAGCAGTCTGTCCGGTTCGGGCACCCAGTAC. Full variable domain (rest looked up from reference TRBV26 and TRBJ2-5): NSKVIQTPRYLVKGQGQKAKMRCIPEKGHPVVFWYQQNKNNEFKFLINFQNQEVLQQIDMTEKRFSAECPSNSPCSLEIQSSEAGDSALYLCASSLSGSGTQYFGPGTRLLVL.

A remark on this clone: Genes and germline are mouse. The CDR3 goes on 1 residue after the read ends, and that part is filled in from the germline J gene. The chain joins TRBV1 to TRBJ1-4; TRBD1 might be the D (6 bases). CDR1 is NSQYPW, CDR2 LRSPGD, per germline (reference sequence). The CDR3 length is 14 residues. V shed 4 bases and J shed 3 bases, with 9 bases lying between them. The CDR3 here is CTCSVRGANERLFF. The CDR3 DNA, read in part, is TGCACCTGCAGTGTCAGGGGAGCCAACGAAAGATTATTT.

Judged by abundance, this clone is medium-sized. These gene names are mouse names. The DNA ends 1 residue before the CDR3 does, and the rest of the CDR3 is filled in from the germline J gene. The chain combines TRBV16 with TRBJ2-7, with D perhaps matching TRBD1 (6 bases). CDR1 and CDR2 (germline): SGHSA, FRNQAP. The CDR3 totals 14 residues. V was cut by 1 base and J by 2 bases, with 9 bases left in between. CDR3 bases read: TGTGCAAGCAGCTTAGGGCCAGGGGCCTATGAACAGTAC. Translating gives CASSLGPGAYEQY. The whole CDR3 protein is CASSLGPGAYEQYF.

As for this clone: One junction end does not reproduce the germline sequence, and a read error may be involved. The gene symbols are mouse symbols. Coverage ceases 1 residue before the CDR3 finishes, and the germline J gene fills in the end. The rearrangement joins TRBV26 to TRBJ1-5; D not certain. CDR3 size: 12 residues. The V gene's germline CDR1 is KGHPV and CDR2 FQNQEV (reference sequence). This CDR3 reads CAGSINNQAPLF. Partial CDR3 DNA: TGTGCCGGCAGCATTAACAACCAGGCTCCGCTT.

Concerning this clone itself: The genes and germline here are from mouse. The CDR3 goes on 1 residue after the read ends, and that part is filled in from the germline J gene. The rearrangement uses TRBV23 and TRBJ2-4. Germline V gene sequence: CDR1 KGHTA, CDR2 FQNQQP. This CDR3 has 13 amino acids. This CDR3 is CSSSQPGKNTLYF. CDR3 bases read: TGCTCCAGCAGTCAACCGGGGAAAAACACCTTGTAC.

Of note for this clone: The gene names given are mouse names. Read coverage stops 1 residue before the CDR3 terminus; the germline J gene supplies the remainder. The chain employs TRBV16 and TRBJ2-2; 14 bases are shared with TRBD2. In germline, CDR1 is SGHSA, CDR2 FRNQAP. Unmatched junction bases numbered 1, after V lost 1 base and J lost 6 bases. This CDR3 region has 16 residues. The sequenced part of the CDR3 DNA is TGTGCAAGCAGCTTAGGGGACTGGGGGGGCGCCGGGCAGCTCTAC. This encodes CASSLGDWGGAGQLY. The complete CDR3 protein is CASSLGDWGGAGQLYF.

Concerning this clone itself: Gene names and germline refer to mouse. From the germline J gene comes the end of the CDR3, since the read stops 1 residue before it. The V gene is TRBV3, the J gene TRBJ2-5; 10 bases map to TRBD1. Germline CDR1 is SNHLY and CDR2 is FYNGKV (reference sequence). The CDR3 spans 14 residues. Trimming cost V 5 bases and J 7 bases; bases outside gene matches: 6. CDR3 bases read: TGTGCCAGCAGCCGCCGGGACAGGGGTTACACCCAGTAC. It is translated as CASSRRDRGYTQY. From start to end, the CDR3 is CASSRRDRGYTQYF.

This clone is medium-sized within its sample. The gene names here belong to mouse. The read comes to an end 1 residue before the CDR3 does, leaving the germline J gene to fill in the end. The chain is built from TRBV26 and TRBJ2-1, with 7 positions matching TRBD1. V lost 2 bases and J lost 3; bases outside the gene matches: 1. This CDR3 region has 14 residues. Germline CDR1 is KGHPV and CDR2 is FQNQEV (reference sequence). CDR3 amino acids: CASSLHRGYAEQFF. The CDR3 DNA, read in part, is TGTGCCAGCAGTCTGCACAGGGGCTATGCTGAGCAGTTC. Supplemented by reference TRBV26 and TRBJ2-1, the full variable domain reads NSKVIQTPRYLVKGQGQKAKMRCIPEKGHPVVFWYQQNKNNEFKFLINFQNQEVLQQIDMTEKRFSAECPSNSPCSLEIQSSEAGDSALYLCASSLHRGYAEQFFGPGTRLTVL.

As to this clone: Gene names are the mouse ones. The missing CDR3 end, 1 residue past where the read stops, is filled in from the germline J gene. The J gene is TRBJ2-7, the V gene TRBV12-1; 8 bases map to TRBD2. This CDR3 has 14 amino acids. V lost 2 bases, J lost 1 base, and 3 bases stayed unmatched. Germline V gene lookup returns CDR1 SGHSN and CDR2 HYEKVE. This CDR3 reads CASSHSGGSYEQYF. CDR3 DNA, as far as it was read: TGTGCCAGCTCTCACTCTGGGGGGTCCTATGAACAGTAC.

For this clone: Genes and germline come from the mouse. The read comes to an end 1 residue before the CDR3 does, leaving the germline J gene to fill in the end. The V call is TRBV16, the J call TRBJ1-2; 11 positions agree with TRBD1. Germline V gives CDR1 SGHSA, CDR2 FRNQAP. This CDR3 is built from 14 residues. V gave up 6 bases and J gave up 4 bases; unmatched junction bases: 4. CDR3 residues: CASSGQGAVSDYTF. The sequenced CDR3 bases are TGTGCAAGCAGTGGACAGGGGGCGGTCTCCGACTACACC.

As to this clone: The listed genes are named as in mouse. The CDR3 goes on 1 residue after the read ends, and that part is filled in from the germline J gene. The chain is built from TRBV1 and TRBJ1-6; 7 bases are a match to TRBD1. TRBJ1-6 is sorted into the ORF group, with uncertain function. Germline CDR1 reads NSQYPW; CDR2 reads LRSPGD (reference sequence). V gave up 4 bases and J gave up 7 bases; unmatched junction bases: 4. CDR3 length: 14 residues. CDR3 protein: CTCSGQGGNSPLYF. The sequenced CDR3 bases are TGCACCTGCAGTGGACAGGGAGGGAATTCGCCCCTCTAC.